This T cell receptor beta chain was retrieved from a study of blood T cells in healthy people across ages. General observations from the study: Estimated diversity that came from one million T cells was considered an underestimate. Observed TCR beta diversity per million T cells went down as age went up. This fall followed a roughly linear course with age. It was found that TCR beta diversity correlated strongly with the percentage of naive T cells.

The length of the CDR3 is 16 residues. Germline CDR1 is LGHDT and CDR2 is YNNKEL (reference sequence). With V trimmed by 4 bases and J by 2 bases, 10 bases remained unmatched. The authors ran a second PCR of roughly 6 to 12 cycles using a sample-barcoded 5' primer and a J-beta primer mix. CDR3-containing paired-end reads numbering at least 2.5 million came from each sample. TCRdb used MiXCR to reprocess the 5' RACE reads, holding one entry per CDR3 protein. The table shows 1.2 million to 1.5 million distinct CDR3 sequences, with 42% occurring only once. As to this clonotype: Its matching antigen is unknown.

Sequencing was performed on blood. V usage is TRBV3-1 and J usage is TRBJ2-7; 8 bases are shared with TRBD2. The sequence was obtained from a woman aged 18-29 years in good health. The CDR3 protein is CASSLGLAGSTYEQYF. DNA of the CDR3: TGTGCCAGCAGCCTAGGGCTAGCGGGTTCTACCTACGAGCAGTACTTC.